The 3 T cell receptor beta chains reported below all come from one sample, sequenced in a study of blood T cell repertoires in COVID-19. Clones were sequenced by immunoSEQ multiplex PCR, and TCRdb holds only the in-frame ones, with some missing. The repertoire holds approximately 250,000 clones, with around nine tenths as singletons. The sequencing input was peripheral blood. All receptors come from a man aged 35-49 years with active or convalescent COVID-19.

This chain joins TRBV18 and TRBJ2-1; D is perhaps TRBD1 (5 bases). V was shortened by 3 bases and J by 8 bases, with 11 bases between the two germline ends. The CDR3 has 13 amino acids. Germline-derived CDR1 and CDR2 are KGHSH and LQKENI. CDR3: CASSPTGTHEQFF. The CDR3 DNA is TGTGCCAGCTCACCCACAGGTACTCATGAGCAGTTCTTC.

The chain has TRBV28 and TRBJ1-4, with a tentative D call TRBD1 (6 bases). Germline V CDR1 and CDR2: MDHEN, SYDVKM. V dropped 5 bases and J dropped 7 bases, with 14 bases sitting between them. The CDR3 is 14 amino acids. The CDR3, as DNA: TGTGCCAGCAGTCCAACAGGGTTGGGTGAAAAACTGTTTTTT. It codes for CASSPTGLGEKLFF.

The rearrangement links TRBV25-1 to TRBJ1-1, with a weak D call TRBD1 (6 bases). Per the germline V gene, CDR1 is MGHDK and CDR2 is SYGVNS. This CDR3 region has 13 residues. The germline V and J ends were trimmed by 2 bases and 6 bases, with 10 bases remaining between them. The CDR3, as DNA: TGTGCCAGCAGTGAAAGGGAGGGGGCTGAAGCTTTCTTT. Translation: CASSEREGAEAFF.